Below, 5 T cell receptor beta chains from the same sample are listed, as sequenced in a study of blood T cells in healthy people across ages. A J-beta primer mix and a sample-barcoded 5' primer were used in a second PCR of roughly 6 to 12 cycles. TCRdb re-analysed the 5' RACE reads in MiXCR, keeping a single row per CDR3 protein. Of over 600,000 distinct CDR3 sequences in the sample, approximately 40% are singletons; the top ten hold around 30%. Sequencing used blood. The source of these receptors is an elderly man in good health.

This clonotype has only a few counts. Here the CDR3 DNA reads TGTGCCTGGAGCGTGGGGGATACGCAGTATTTT. Its protein product is CAWSVGDTQYF. This sequence joins TRBV30 and TRBJ2-3, with D hard to call. CDR1 is GTSNPN, CDR2 SVGIG, per germline (reference sequence). The V end lost 3 bases, the J end lost 6 bases, and 7 bases lay between the germline ends. CDR3 length: 11 amino acids.

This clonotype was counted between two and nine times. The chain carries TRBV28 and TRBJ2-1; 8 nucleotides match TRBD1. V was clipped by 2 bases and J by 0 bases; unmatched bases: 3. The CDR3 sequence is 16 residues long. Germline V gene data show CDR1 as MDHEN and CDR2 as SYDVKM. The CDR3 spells CASSLAGQASYNEQFF. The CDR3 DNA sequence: TGTGCCAGCAGTTTAGCGGGACAGGCCTCCTACAATGAGCAGTTCTTC. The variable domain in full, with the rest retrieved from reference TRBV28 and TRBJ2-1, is DVKVTQSSRYLVKRTGEKVFLECVQDMDHENMFWYRQDPGLGLRLIYFSYDVKMKEKGDIPEGYSVSREKKERFSLILESASTNQTSMYLCASSLAGQASYNEQFFGPGTRLTVL.

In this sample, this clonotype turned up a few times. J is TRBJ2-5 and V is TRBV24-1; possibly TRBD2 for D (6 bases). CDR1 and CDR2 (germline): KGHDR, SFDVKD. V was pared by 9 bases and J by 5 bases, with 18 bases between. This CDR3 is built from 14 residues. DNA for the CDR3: TGTGCCACCGCGATTGGGGGGTTAAGGGAGACCCAGTACTTC. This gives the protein CATAIGGLRETQYF.

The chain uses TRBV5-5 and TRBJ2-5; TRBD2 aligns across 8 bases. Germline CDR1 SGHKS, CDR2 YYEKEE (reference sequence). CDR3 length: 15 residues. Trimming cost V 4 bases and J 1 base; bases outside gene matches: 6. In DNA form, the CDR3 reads TGTGCCAGCAGCCACCTAACTAGCGGCCAAGAGACCCAGTACTTC. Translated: CASSHLTSGQETQYF. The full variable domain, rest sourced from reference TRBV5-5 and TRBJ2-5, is DAGVTQSPTHLIKTRGQQVTLRCSPISGHKSVSWYQQVLGQGPQFIFQYYEKEERGRGNFPDRFSARQFPNYSSELNVNALLLGDSALYLCASSHLTSGQETQYFGPGTRLLVL.

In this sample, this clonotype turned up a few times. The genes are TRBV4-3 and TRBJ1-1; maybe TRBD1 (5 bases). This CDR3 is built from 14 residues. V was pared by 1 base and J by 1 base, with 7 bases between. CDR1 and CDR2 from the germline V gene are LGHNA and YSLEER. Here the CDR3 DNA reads TGCGCCAGCAGCCAAGGGACACCGAACACTGAAGCTTTCTTT. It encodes CASSQGTPNTEAFF.